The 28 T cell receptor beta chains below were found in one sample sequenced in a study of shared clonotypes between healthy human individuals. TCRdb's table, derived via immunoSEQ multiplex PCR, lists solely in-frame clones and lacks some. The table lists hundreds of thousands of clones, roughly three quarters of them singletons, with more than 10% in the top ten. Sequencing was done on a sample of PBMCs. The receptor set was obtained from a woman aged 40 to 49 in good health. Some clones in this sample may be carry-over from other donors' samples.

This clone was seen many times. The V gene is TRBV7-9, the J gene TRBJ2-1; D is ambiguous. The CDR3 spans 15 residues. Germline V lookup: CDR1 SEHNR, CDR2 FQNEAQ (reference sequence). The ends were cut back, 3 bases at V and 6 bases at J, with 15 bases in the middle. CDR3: CASSFWTDWFNEQFF. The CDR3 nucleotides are TGTGCCAGCAGCTTCTGGACGGATTGGTTCAATGAGCAGTTCTTC.

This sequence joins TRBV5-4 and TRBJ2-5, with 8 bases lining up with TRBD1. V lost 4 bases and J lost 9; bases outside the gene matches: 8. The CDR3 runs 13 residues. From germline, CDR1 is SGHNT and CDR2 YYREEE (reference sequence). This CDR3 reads CASSVRDRQAQYF. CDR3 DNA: TGTGCCAGCAGCGTCCGGGACAGGCAGGCCCAGTACTTC.

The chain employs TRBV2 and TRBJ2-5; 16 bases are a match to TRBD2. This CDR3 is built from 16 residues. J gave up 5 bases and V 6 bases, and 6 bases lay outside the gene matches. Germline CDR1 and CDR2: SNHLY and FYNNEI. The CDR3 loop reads CASSGTSGRAAETQYF. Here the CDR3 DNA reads TGTGCCAGCAGCGGGACTAGCGGGAGGGCCGCGGAGACCCAGTACTTC. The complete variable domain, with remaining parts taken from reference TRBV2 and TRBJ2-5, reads EPEVTQTPSHQVTQMGQEVILRCVPISNHLYFYWYRQILGQKVEFLVSFYNNEISEKSEIFDDQFSVERPDGSNFTLKIRSTKLEDSAMYFCASSGTSGRAAETQYFGPGTRLLVL.

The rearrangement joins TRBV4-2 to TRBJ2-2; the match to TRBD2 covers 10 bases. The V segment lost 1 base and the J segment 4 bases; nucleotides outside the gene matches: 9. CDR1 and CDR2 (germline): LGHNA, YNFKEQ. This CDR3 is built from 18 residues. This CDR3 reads CASSQGGASGSVTGELFF. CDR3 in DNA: TGTGCCAGCAGCCAAGGAGGTGCTAGCGGGAGTGTCACCGGGGAGCTGTTTTTT.

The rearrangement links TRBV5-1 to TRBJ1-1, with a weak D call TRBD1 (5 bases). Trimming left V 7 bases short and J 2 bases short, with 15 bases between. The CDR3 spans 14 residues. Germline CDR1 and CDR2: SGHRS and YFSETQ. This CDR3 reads CASGRDGINTEAFF. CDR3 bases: TGCGCCAGCGGTCGGGACGGAATAAACACTGAAGCTTTCTTT.

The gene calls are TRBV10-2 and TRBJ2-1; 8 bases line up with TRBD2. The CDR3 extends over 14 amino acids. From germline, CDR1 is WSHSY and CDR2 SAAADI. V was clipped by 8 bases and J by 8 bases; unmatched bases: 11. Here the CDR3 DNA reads TGCGCCAGCGGACCCCGGGGGGGAGACGATGAGCAGTTCTTC. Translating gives CASGPRGGDDEQFF.

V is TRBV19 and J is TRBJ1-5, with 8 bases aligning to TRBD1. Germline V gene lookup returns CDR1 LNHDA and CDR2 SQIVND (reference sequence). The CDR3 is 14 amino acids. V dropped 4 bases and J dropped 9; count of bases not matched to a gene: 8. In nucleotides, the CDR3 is TGTGCCAGTAGTACGGACAGGGAATTACGGCCCCAGCATTTT. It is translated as CASSTDRELRPQHF.

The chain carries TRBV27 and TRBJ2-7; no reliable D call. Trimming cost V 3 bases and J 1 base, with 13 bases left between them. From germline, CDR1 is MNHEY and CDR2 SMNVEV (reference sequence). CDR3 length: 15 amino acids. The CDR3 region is CASSFAASSSYEQYF. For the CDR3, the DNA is TGTGCCAGCAGTTTTGCGGCTAGTTCGTCCTACGAGCAGTACTTC.

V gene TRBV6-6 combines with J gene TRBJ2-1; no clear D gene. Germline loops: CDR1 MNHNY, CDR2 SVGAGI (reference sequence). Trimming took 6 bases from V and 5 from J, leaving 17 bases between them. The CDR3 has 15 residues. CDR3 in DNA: TGTGCCAGCAGCCTACCACTTCGGGTCCACAATGAGCAGTTCTTC. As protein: CASSLPLRVHNEQFF.

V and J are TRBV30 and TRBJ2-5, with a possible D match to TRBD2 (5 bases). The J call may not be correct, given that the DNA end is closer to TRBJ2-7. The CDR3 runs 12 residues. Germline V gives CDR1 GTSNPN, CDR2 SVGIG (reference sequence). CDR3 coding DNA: TGTGCCTGGAGTGTAGAGGCGGGCGAGCAGTACTTC. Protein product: CAWSVEAGEQYF.

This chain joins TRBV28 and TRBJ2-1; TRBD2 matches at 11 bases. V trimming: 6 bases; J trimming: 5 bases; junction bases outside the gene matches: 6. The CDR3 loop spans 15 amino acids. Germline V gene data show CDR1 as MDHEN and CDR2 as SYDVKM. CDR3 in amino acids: CASSPTSGGNNEQFF. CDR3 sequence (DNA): TGTGCCAGCAGCCCCACTAGCGGGGGCAACAATGAGCAGTTCTTC. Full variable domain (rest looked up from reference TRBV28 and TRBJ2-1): DVKVTQSSRYLVKRTGEKVFLECVQDMDHENMFWYRQDPGLGLRLIYFSYDVKMKEKGDIPEGYSVSREKKERFSLILESASTNQTSMYLCASSPTSGGNNEQFFGPGTRLTVL.

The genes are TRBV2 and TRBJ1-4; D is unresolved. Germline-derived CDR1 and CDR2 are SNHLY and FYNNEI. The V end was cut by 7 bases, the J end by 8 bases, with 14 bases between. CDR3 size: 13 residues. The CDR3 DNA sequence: TGTGCCAGCACTGCTAGGGTGGGAGAAAAACTGTTTTTT. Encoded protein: CASTARVGEKLFF.

CDR3 region: CARREGQPAGPNEKLFF. In DNA form, the CDR3 reads TGTGCCAGAAGGGAGGGACAGCCCGCGGGCCCAAATGAAAAACTGTTTTTT. The rearrangement uses TRBV5-3 and TRBJ1-4; 7 bases are shared with TRBD1. TRBV5-3 is recorded as an ORF, its role being uncertain. With 5 bases clipped from V and 5 bases from J, the junction kept 15 bases outside the gene matches. This CDR3 is 17 amino acids long.

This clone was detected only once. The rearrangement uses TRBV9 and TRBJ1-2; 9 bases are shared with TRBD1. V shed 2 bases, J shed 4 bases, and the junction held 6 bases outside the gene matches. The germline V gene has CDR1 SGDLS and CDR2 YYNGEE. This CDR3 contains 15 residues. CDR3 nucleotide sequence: TGTGCCAGCAGCGTCTCCGGGACAGGGCCCTATGGCTACACCTTC. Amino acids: CASSVSGTGPYGYTF.

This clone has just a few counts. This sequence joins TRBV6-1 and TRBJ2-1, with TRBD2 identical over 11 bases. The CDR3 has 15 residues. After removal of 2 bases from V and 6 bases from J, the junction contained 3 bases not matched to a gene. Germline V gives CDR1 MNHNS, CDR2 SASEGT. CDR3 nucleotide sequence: TGTGCCAGCAGTGAACTAGCGGGAGGAAGCAATGAGCAGTTCTTC. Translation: CASSELAGGSNEQFF.

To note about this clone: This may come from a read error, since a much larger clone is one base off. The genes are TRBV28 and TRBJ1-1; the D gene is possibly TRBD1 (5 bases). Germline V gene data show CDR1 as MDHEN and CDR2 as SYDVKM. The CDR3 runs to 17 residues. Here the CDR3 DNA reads TGTGCCGGCAGTTTATTGGGAACAGGTAGGATGAACACTGAAGCTTTCTTT. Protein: CAGSLLGTGRMNTEAFF.

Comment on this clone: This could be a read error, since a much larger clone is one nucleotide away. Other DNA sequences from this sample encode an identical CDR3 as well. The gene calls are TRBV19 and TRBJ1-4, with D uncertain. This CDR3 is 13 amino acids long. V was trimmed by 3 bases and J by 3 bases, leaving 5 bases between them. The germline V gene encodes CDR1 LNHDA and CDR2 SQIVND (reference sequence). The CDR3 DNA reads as TGTGCCAGTAGTATTGGGGCTAATGAAAAACTGTTTTTT. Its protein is CASSIGANEKLFF.

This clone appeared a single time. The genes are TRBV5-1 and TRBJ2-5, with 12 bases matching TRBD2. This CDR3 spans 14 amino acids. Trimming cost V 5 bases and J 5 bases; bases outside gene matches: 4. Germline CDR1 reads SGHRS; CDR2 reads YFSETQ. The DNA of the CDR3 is TGCGCCAGCAGTCATGGACTAGCGGGGGAGACCCAGTACTTC. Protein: CASSHGLAGETQYF.

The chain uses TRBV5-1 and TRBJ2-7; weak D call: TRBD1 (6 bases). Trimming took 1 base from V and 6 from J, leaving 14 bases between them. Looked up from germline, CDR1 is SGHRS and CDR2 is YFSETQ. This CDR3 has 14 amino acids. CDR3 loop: CASSLSLQGIEQYF. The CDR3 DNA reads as TGCGCCAGCAGCTTGTCCTTACAGGGAATCGAGCAGTACTTC.

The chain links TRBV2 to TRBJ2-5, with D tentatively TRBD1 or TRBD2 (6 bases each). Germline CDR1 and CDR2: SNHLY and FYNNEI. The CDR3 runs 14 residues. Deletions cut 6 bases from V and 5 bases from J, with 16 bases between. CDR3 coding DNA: TGTGCCAGCAGCGTCGGGGGCCCTGGGGAGACCCAGTACTTC. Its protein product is CASSVGGPGETQYF.

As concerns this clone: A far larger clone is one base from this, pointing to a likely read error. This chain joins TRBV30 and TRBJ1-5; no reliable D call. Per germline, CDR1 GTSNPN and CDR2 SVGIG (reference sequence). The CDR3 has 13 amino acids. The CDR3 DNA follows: TGTGCCTGGAGTTCGGATAGCAATCGGCCCCAGCATTTT. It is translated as CAWSSDSNRPQHF.

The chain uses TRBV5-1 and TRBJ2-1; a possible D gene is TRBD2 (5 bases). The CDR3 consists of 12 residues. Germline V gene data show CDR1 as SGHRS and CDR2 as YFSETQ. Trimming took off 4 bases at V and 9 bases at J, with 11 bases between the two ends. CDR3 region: CASSLDLIEQFF. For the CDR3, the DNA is TGCGCCAGCAGCCTGGACTTGATTGAGCAGTTCTTC.

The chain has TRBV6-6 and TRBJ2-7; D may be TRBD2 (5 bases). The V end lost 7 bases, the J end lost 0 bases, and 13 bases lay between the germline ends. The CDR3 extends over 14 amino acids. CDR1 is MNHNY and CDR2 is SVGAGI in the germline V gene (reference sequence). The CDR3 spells CASKGGWSSYEQYF. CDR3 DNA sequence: TGTGCCAGCAAAGGCGGGTGGAGCTCCTACGAGCAGTACTTC.

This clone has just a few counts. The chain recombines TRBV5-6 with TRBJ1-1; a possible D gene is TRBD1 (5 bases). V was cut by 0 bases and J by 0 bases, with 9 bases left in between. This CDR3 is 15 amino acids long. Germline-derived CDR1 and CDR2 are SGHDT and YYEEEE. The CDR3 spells CASSLGPDMNTEAFF. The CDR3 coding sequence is TGTGCCAGCAGCTTGGGTCCGGACATGAACACTGAAGCTTTCTTT.

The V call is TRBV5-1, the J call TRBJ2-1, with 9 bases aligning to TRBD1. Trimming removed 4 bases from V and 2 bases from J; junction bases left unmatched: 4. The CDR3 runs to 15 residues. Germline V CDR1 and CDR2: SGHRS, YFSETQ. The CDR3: CASSVTGGPYNEQFF. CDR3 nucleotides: TGCGCCAGCAGCGTTACAGGGGGCCCCTACAATGAGCAGTTCTTC.

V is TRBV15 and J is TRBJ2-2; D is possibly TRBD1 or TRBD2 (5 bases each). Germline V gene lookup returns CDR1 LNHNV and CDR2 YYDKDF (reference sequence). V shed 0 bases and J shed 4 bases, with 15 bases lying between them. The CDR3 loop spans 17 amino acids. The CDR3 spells CATSRDQGGRGTGELFF. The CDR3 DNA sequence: TGTGCCACCAGCAGAGATCAGGGTGGGAGAGGCACCGGGGAGCTGTTTTTT.

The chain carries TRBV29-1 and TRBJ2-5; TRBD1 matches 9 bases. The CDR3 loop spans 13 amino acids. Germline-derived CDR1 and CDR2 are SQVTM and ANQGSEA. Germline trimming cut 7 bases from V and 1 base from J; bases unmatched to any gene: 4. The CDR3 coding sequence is TGCAGCGCCGACAGGGGGAGCCAAGAGACCCAGTACTTC. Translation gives CSADRGSQETQYF.

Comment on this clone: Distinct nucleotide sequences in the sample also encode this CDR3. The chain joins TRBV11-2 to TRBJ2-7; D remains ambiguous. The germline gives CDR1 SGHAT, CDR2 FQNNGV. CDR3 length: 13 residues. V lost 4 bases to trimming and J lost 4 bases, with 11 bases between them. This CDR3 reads CASSSSPYYEQYF. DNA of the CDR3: TGTGCCAGCAGCTCGTCCCCGTATTACGAGCAGTACTTC.